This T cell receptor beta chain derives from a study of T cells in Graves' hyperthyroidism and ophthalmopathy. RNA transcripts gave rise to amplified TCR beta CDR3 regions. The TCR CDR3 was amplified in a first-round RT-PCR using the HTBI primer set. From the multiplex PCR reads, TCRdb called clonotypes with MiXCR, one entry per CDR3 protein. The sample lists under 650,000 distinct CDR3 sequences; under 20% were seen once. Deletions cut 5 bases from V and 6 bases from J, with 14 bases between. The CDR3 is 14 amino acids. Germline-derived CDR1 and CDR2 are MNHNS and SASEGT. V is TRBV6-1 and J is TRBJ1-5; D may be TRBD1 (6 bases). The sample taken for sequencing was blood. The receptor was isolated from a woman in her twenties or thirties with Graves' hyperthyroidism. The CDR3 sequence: CASSTQGTGQPQHF. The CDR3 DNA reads TGTGCCAGCAGTACACAGGGAACGGGTCAGCCCCAGCATTTT.